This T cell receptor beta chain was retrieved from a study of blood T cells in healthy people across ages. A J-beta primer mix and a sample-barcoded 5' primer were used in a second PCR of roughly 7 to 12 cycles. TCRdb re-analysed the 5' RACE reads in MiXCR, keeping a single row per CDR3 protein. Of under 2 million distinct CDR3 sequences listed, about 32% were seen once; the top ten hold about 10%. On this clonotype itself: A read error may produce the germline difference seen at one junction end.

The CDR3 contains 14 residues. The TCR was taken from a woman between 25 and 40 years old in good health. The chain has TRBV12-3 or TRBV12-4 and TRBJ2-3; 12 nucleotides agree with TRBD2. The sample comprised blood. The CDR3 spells CASSGLAGTDTEYF. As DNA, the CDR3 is TGTGCCAGCAGTGGACTAGCGGGGACAGATACGGAGTATTTT.